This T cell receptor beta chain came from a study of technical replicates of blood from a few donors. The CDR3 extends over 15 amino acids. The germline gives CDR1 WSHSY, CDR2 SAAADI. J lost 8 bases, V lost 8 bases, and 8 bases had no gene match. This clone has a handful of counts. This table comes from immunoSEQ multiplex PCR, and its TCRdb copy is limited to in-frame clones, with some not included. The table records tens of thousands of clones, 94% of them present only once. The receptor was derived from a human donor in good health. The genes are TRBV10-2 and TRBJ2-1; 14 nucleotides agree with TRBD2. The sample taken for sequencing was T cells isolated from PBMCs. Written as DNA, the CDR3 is TGCGCCAGCGCCAAGACTAGCGGGGGGGCCCATGAGCAGTTCTTC. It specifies CASAKTSGGAHEQFF.